A selection of T cell receptor beta chains follows, all from one sample in a study of radiotherapy plus CTLA-4 blockade in lung cancer. Profiling relied on immunoSEQ multiplex PCR, and the TCRdb table lists in-frame clones only, not all of them. The table has some 48,000 clones, about 86% seen once; the top ten hold 17%. Sequencing used peripheral blood, obtained from a patient treated with radiotherapy plus ipilimumab. The receptors here all came from a human donor with non-small cell lung cancer that progressed on radiotherapy plus ipilimumab. Some clones in this sample may be carry-over from other donors' samples. Each CDR3 is given with its conserved first and last residue. D genes are given only for firm matches. Where a row states a size, it is once, few, many or the class of an expanded clone; other rows omit it.

length	size	D	V	J	CDR3	DNA
15	-	TRBD2	TRBV7-8	TRBJ2-7	CASSFTGTTTYEQYF	TGTGCCAGCAGCTTCACCGGGACTACCACCTACGAGCAGTACTTC
16	-	TRBD1	TRBV15	TRBJ1-2	CATSAPDRALSYGYTF	TGTGCCACCAGCGCACCAGACAGGGCATTATCCTATGGCTACACCTTC
16	-	-	TRBV5-1	TRBJ1-6	CASSYSPSSYNSPLHF	TGCGCCAGCAGCTACTCACCAAGCTCCTATAATTCACCCCTCCACTTT
15	once	TRBD1	TRBV7-2	TRBJ1-6	CASSARRDRNSPLHF	TGTGCCAGCAGCGCCCGCCGGGACAGAAATTCACCCCTCCACTTT
14	-	TRBD1	TRBV29-1	TRBJ1-2	CSVSAGTGYTGYTF	TGCAGCGTGTCCGCCGGGACAGGGTATACTGGCTACACCTTC
15	-	TRBD1	TRBV5-1	TRBJ1-2	CASSSGGTGGVAYTF	TGCGCCAGCAGCTCTGGGGGGACAGGGGGCGTCGCCTACACCTTC
17	-	TRBD2	TRBV9	TRBJ2-2	CASSATLGAGYTGELFF	TGTGCCAGCAGCGCGACTTTGGGAGCGGGGTACACCGGGGAGCTGTTTTTT
16	once	TRBD1	TRBV2	TRBJ1-1	CASSGQGFLLNTEAFF	TGTGCCAGCTCTGGACAGGGGTTCCTTTTAAACACTGAAGCTTTCTTT
15	-	-	TRBV9	TRBJ1-3	CASGPGGLSGNTIYF	TGTGCCAGCGGACCTGGGGGCCTCTCTGGAAACACCATATATTTT
15	-	TRBD2	TRBV7-9	TRBJ2-7	CASSSSGRAFHEQYF	TGTGCCAGCAGCTCTAGCGGGAGGGCTTTCCACGAGCAGTACTTC
15	-	-	TRBV7-3	TRBJ1-2	CASSSGPDRGGGYTF	TGTGCCAGCAGCTCCGGTCCTGACAGAGGGGGTGGCTACACCTTC
15	-	-	TRBV5-1	TRBJ1-2	CASSSTSEMGAPYTF	TGCGCCAGCAGCTCGACGTCGGAGATGGGGGCCCCCTACACCTTC
15	few	TRBD2	TRBV7-3	TRBJ2-1	CASSLIASGGNEQFF	TGTGCCAGCAGCTTAATAGCTAGCGGGGGCAATGAGCAGTTCTTC
15	once	TRBD2	TRBV6-6	TRBJ2-1	CGWTSGRKPYNEQFF	TGTGGGTGGACTAGCGGGAGGAAACCTTACAATGAGCAGTTCTTC
12	-	-	TRBV15	TRBJ2-7	CATSRDQGEQYF	TGTGCCACCAGCAGAGATCAGGGGGAGCAGTACTTC
14	-	-	TRBV5-5	TRBJ2-5	CASSLALLDGTQYF	TGTGCCAGCAGCTTGGCCTTACTAGATGGGACCCAGTACTTC
15	-	-	TRBV4-2	TRBJ1-1	CASSQLGAMNTEAFF	TGTGCCAGCAGCCAATTGGGGGCTATGAACACTGAAGCTTTCTTT
14	-	-	TRBV7-2	TRBJ2-1	CASSLDRAALVQFF	TGTGCCAGCAGCTTAGATCGAGCGGCCTTGGTGCAGTTCTTC
16	-	TRBD2	TRBV5-1	TRBJ2-1	CASSLGRLAGGNEQFF	TGCGCCAGCAGCTTGGGCAGACTAGCGGGGGGGAATGAGCAGTTCTTC
11	once	-	TRBV9	TRBJ1-1	CASGGQTEAFF	TGTGCCAGCGGCGGGCAGACTGAAGCTTTCTTT
17	-	TRBD1	TRBV18	TRBJ1-5	CASSPGQGFQSNQPQHF	TGTGCCAGCTCACCCGGACAGGGTTTTCAGAGCAATCAGCCCCAGCATTTT
12	-	-	TRBV2	TRBJ2-4	CASTGLKNIQYF	TGTGCCAGCACGGGACTGAAAAACATTCAGTACTTC
15	-	TRBD2	TRBV11-2	TRBJ2-7	CASSVTGTSGYEQYF	TGTGCCAGCAGCGTAACCGGGACTAGCGGTTACGAGCAGTACTTC
15	few	TRBD1	TRBV6-8	TRBJ2-7	CASSLRGQGSGEQYF	TGTGCCAGCAGCCTTCGGGGACAGGGCTCGGGAGAGCAGTACTTC
15	-	TRBD2	TRBV6-5	TRBJ2-1	CASSYGVLREAEQFF	TGTGCCAGCAGTTACGGGGTGCTGCGGGAGGCTGAGCAGTTCTTC
15	-	TRBD2	TRBV30	TRBJ2-7	CAWSPGTSGRDEQYF	TGTGCCTGGAGCCCCGGGACTAGCGGGAGGGACGAGCAGTACTTC
11	-	-	TRBV2	TRBJ1-1	CANGSPFEAFF	TGTGCCAACGGGAGTCCATTTGAAGCTTTCTTT
12	-	TRBD2	TRBV30	TRBJ2-5	CAWSAGGETQYF	TGTGCCTGGAGCGCGGGAGGAGAGACCCAGTACTTC
16	-	TRBD1	TRBV5-1	TRBJ1-3	CASSQGQGNSGNTIYF	TGCGCCAGCAGCCAAGGACAGGGGAACTCTGGAAACACCATATATTTT
14	-	-	TRBV4-1	TRBJ2-3	CASSHTTPQDTQYF	TGCGCCAGCAGCCATACGACACCCCAAGACACGCAGTATTTT
14	-	-	TRBV11-3	TRBJ2-3	CASSLGASTDTQYF	TGTGCCAGCAGCTTAGGAGCTAGCACAGATACGCAGTATTTT
15	once	TRBD2	TRBV5-4	TRBJ2-2	CASSLETSGTGELFF	TGTGCCAGCAGCTTGGAAACTAGCGGGACCGGGGAGCTGTTTTTT
13	-	TRBD2	TRBV2	TRBJ2-1	CASRGLVFSEQFF	TGTGCCAGCAGGGGACTAGTTTTTAGTGAGCAGTTCTTC
13	once	-	TRBV29-1	TRBJ2-3	CSEAATSTDTQYF	TGCAGTGAGGCGGCAACTAGCACAGATACGCAGTATTTT
15	few	TRBD1	TRBV29-1	TRBJ1-1	CSVESRDRAGTEAFF	TGCAGCGTTGAGTCTCGAGACAGGGCTGGCACTGAAGCTTTCTTT
13	-	-	TRBV29-1	TRBJ1-5	CSVDPRGFQPQHF	TGCAGCGTTGATCCACGGGGGTTTCAGCCCCAGCATTTT
12	-	TRBD1	TRBV13	TRBJ2-7	CASSSGQGWQYF	TGTGCCAGCAGCTCGGGACAGGGATGGCAGTACTTC